This is a list of T cell receptor beta chains from one sample in a study of shared T cell receptors in the human thymus. Method: immunoSEQ multiplex PCR; TCRdb's copy keeps in-frame clones and lacks some. This sample has hundreds of thousands of clones; roughly 88% occur once, and the top ten carry around 0.0099%. Another study also made use of these data, one on human thymus T cells.

Material: thymocytes. The receptors shown here come from a boy less than two years old with a congenital heart defect. Both conserved end residues are part of each CDR3. Fields, in order: V gene, D gene, J gene, clone size, CDR3 protein, CDR3 DNA. The D gene is left open where the match is weak. The size entry is marked missing in some rows and otherwise reads once, few, many or a size class.

v_gene: TRBV7-9
d_gene: TRBD1
j_gene: TRBJ2-3
abundance: NA
CDR3aa: CASSLDGQGSDTQYF
CDR3nt: TGTGCCAGCAGCTTAGATGGACAGGGGTCAGATACGCAGTATTTT

v_gene: TRBV5-6
d_gene: NA
j_gene: TRBJ2-2
abundance: NA
CDR3aa: CASSSPTGNTGELFF
CDR3nt: TGTGCCAGCAGTTCCCCGACAGGGAACACCGGGGAGCTGTTTTTT

v_gene: TRBV19
d_gene: NA
j_gene: TRBJ2-4
abundance: few
CDR3aa: CASSIVKRRGNIQYF
CDR3nt: TGTGCCAGTAGTATAGTTAAGCGTAGGGGAAACATTCAGTACTTC

v_gene: TRBV27
d_gene: TRBD1
j_gene: TRBJ1-1
abundance: NA
CDR3aa: CASSFDREKNTEAFF
CDR3nt: TGTGCCAGCAGTTTCGACAGGGAGAAGAACACTGAAGCTTTCTTT

v_gene: TRBV15
d_gene: NA
j_gene: TRBJ2-1
abundance: few
CDR3aa: CATREDSALPYNEQFF
CDR3nt: TGTGCCACCAGGGAGGATAGCGCTTTGCCCTACAATGAGCAGTTCTTC

v_gene: TRBV11-1
d_gene: NA
j_gene: TRBJ2-1
abundance: once
CDR3aa: CASSSSESSYNEQFF
CDR3nt: TGTGCCAGCAGCTCGAGCGAGAGCTCCTACAATGAGCAGTTCTTC

v_gene: TRBV19
d_gene: TRBD2
j_gene: TRBJ2-7
abundance: NA
CDR3aa: CASSIGGGGGTLSEQYF
CDR3nt: TGTGCCAGTAGTATAGGAGGTGGGGGGGGAACCCTAAGCGAGCAGTACTTC

v_gene: TRBV10-1
d_gene: NA
j_gene: TRBJ2-3
abundance: NA
CDR3aa: CACAVTDTQYF
CDR3nt: TGCGCCTGCGCGGTCACAGATACGCAGTATTTT

v_gene: TRBV4-3
d_gene: NA
j_gene: TRBJ1-4
abundance: once
CDR3aa: CASSQVKPGRRTNEKLFF
CDR3nt: TGCGCCAGCAGCCAAGTAAAGCCGGGGAGAAGAACTAATGAAAAACTGTTTTTT

v_gene: TRBV14
d_gene: NA
j_gene: TRBJ1-2
abundance: NA
CDR3aa: CASSLKQGNYGYTF
CDR3nt: TGTGCCAGCAGCCTAAAACAGGGTAACTATGGCTACACCTTC

v_gene: TRBV5-1
d_gene: NA
j_gene: TRBJ2-3
abundance: NA
CDR3aa: CASSFKRGTDTQYF
CDR3nt: TGCGCCAGCAGCTTCAAGCGCGGCACAGATACGCAGTATTTT

v_gene: TRBV5-1
d_gene: TRBD2
j_gene: TRBJ2-2
abundance: NA
CDR3aa: CASSFSRLAGPNTGELFF
CDR3nt: TGCGCCAGCAGCTTTTCCCGTCTAGCGGGCCCGAACACCGGGGAGCTGTTTTTT

v_gene: TRBV6-1
d_gene: TRBD1
j_gene: TRBJ2-7
abundance: NA
CDR3aa: CASSENRGQYF
CDR3nt: TGTGCCAGCAGTGAAAACAGGGGGCAGTACTTC

v_gene: TRBV15
d_gene: TRBD2
j_gene: TRBJ2-5
abundance: NA
CDR3aa: CATRGLGCGGRSVGETQYF
CDR3nt: TGTGCCACCAGGGGGCTGGGGTGCGGCGGGAGGTCGGTCGGTGAGACCCAGTACTTC

v_gene: TRBV4-2
d_gene: NA
j_gene: TRBJ2-7
abundance: NA
CDR3aa: CASSSGSGKSSYEQYF
CDR3nt: TGTGCCAGCAGCTCGGGTTCGGGGAAGAGCTCCTACGAGCAGTACTTC

v_gene: TRBV19
d_gene: TRBD2
j_gene: TRBJ2-7
abundance: NA
CDR3aa: CASSMGERGEAYEQYF
CDR3nt: TGTGCCAGTAGTATGGGCGAGCGGGGGGAAGCCTACGAGCAGTACTTC

v_gene: TRBV4-2
d_gene: NA
j_gene: TRBJ2-1
abundance: NA
CDR3aa: CASSGGGAMNEQFF
CDR3nt: TGTGCCAGCAGCGGGGGGGGCGCGATGAATGAGCAGTTCTTC

v_gene: TRBV27
d_gene: TRBD2
j_gene: TRBJ2-7
abundance: NA
CDR3aa: CASSSRLAGATYEQYF
CDR3nt: TGTGCCAGCAGTTCCCGACTAGCGGGGGCAACCTACGAGCAGTACTTC

v_gene: TRBV4-3
d_gene: TRBD2
j_gene: TRBJ2-3
abundance: NA
CDR3aa: CASSLFAGLAGRTDTQYF
CDR3nt: TGCGCCAGCAGCCTGTTCGCGGGACTAGCGGGGCGCACAGATACGCAGTATTTT

v_gene: TRBV4-3
d_gene: TRBD1
j_gene: TRBJ2-7
abundance: NA
CDR3aa: CASSQTTGTGAYEQYF
CDR3nt: TGCGCCAGCAGCCAGACTACCGGGACAGGGGCCTACGAGCAGTACTTC

v_gene: TRBV5-1
d_gene: TRBD1
j_gene: TRBJ1-2
abundance: NA
CDR3aa: CASSLVWRPGTEGHYGYTF
CDR3nt: TGCGCCAGCAGCTTGGTTTGGCGCCCCGGGACAGAGGGCCACTATGGCTACACCTTC

v_gene: TRBV14
d_gene: NA
j_gene: TRBJ1-1
abundance: NA
CDR3aa: CASSQMTRFTGAFF
CDR3nt: TGTGCCAGCAGCCAGATGACACGCTTTACGGGGGCTTTCTTT

v_gene: TRBV6-5
d_gene: NA
j_gene: TRBJ2-3
abundance: NA
CDR3aa: CASATGLADTQYF
CDR3nt: TGTGCCAGCGCCACAGGGTTGGCAGATACGCAGTATTTT

v_gene: TRBV4-1
d_gene: TRBD2
j_gene: TRBJ2-5
abundance: NA
CDR3aa: CASSQESTSGRATQYF
CDR3nt: TGCGCCAGCAGCCAAGAATCGACTAGCGGGAGGGCGACCCAGTACTTC

v_gene: TRBV5-6
d_gene: NA
j_gene: TRBJ2-7
abundance: NA
CDR3aa: CASSLGESDYEQYF
CDR3nt: TGTGCCAGCAGCTTGGGGGAGTCAGACTACGAGCAGTACTTC

v_gene: TRBV7-9
d_gene: TRBD1
j_gene: TRBJ1-2
abundance: NA
CDR3aa: CASSLVGTGVSHYGYTF
CDR3nt: TGTGCCAGCAGCTTAGTAGGGACAGGGGTGTCTCACTATGGCTACACCTTC

v_gene: TRBV29-1
d_gene: TRBD1
j_gene: TRBJ2-1
abundance: NA
CDR3aa: CSVPYTDRELYNEQFF
CDR3nt: TGCAGCGTACCCTACACCGACAGGGAACTCTACAATGAGCAGTTCTTC

v_gene: TRBV5-6
d_gene: NA
j_gene: TRBJ1-2
abundance: NA
CDR3aa: CASSLASHGYTF
CDR3nt: TGTGCCAGCAGCTTGGCCTCCCATGGCTACACCTTC

v_gene: TRBV27
d_gene: TRBD2
j_gene: TRBJ2-3
abundance: NA
CDR3aa: CASSPRTSGVTDTQYF
CDR3nt: TGTGCCAGCAGTCCCAGGACTAGCGGAGTCACAGATACGCAGTATTTT

v_gene: TRBV10-3
d_gene: TRBD2
j_gene: TRBJ2-2
abundance: NA
CDR3aa: CAISEATSGDNTGELFF
CDR3nt: TGTGCCATCAGTGAAGCGACTAGCGGGGACAACACCGGGGAGCTGTTTTTT

v_gene: TRBV27
d_gene: TRBD2
j_gene: TRBJ2-5
abundance: NA
CDR3aa: CASRIHGGEETQYF
CDR3nt: TGTGCCAGCAGAATTCACGGGGGGGAAGAGACCCAGTACTTC

v_gene: TRBV27
d_gene: NA
j_gene: TRBJ2-7
abundance: NA
CDR3aa: CASSLAAMEGKRVNEQYF
CDR3nt: TGTGCCAGCAGTTTAGCGGCCATGGAGGGGAAGAGGGTGAACGAGCAGTACTTC

v_gene: TRBV28
d_gene: NA
j_gene: TRBJ1-2
abundance: NA
CDR3aa: CASSSDSYGYTF
CDR3nt: TGTGCCAGCAGTTCAGACAGCTATGGCTACACCTTC

v_gene: TRBV4-3
d_gene: NA
j_gene: TRBJ2-7
abundance: NA
CDR3aa: CASSHSLAAKSYEQYF
CDR3nt: TGCGCCAGCAGCCATAGTTTAGCAGCTAAATCCTACGAGCAGTACTTC

v_gene: TRBV7-8
d_gene: TRBD2
j_gene: TRBJ2-3
abundance: NA
CDR3aa: CASSLDEGRTSLGTDTQYF
CDR3nt: TGTGCCAGCAGCTTAGATGAGGGCAGGACTAGCTTGGGCACAGATACGCAGTATTTT

v_gene: TRBV6-5
d_gene: TRBD2
j_gene: TRBJ2-1
abundance: NA
CDR3aa: CASSSRREYPEQFF
CDR3nt: TGTGCCAGCAGTTCCCGGCGGGAGTATCCTGAGCAGTTCTTC

v_gene: TRBV7-9
d_gene: NA
j_gene: TRBJ2-3
abundance: once
CDR3aa: CASSLEEESHRTQYF
CDR3nt: TGTGCCAGCAGCTTAGAAGAGGAATCCCACCGTACGCAGTATTTT

v_gene: TRBV7-2
d_gene: TRBD2
j_gene: TRBJ2-1
abundance: NA
CDR3aa: CVFRAGGDNEQFF
CDR3nt: TGCGTCTTCAGGGCGGGAGGAGACAATGAGCAGTTCTTC

v_gene: TRBV14
d_gene: NA
j_gene: TRBJ1-1
abundance: NA
CDR3aa: CASSQEQGYTEAFF
CDR3nt: TGTGCCAGCAGCCAAGAGCAGGGTTACACTGAAGCTTTCTTT

v_gene: TRBV7-6
d_gene: TRBD1
j_gene: TRBJ1-3
abundance: NA
CDR3aa: CASSSSGTGVGSTIYF
CDR3nt: TGTGCCAGCAGCTCATCCGGGACAGGGGTCGGGAGCACCATATATTTT

v_gene: TRBV4-2
d_gene: TRBD2
j_gene: TRBJ2-3
abundance: NA
CDR3aa: CASSQLSSGYTDTQYF
CDR3nt: TGTGCCAGCAGCCAATTGTCTAGCGGATACACAGATACGCAGTATTTT

v_gene: TRBV4-2
d_gene: TRBD1
j_gene: TRBJ2-6
abundance: NA
CDR3aa: CASSQDWGKGTGNSGANVLTF
CDR3nt: TGTGCCAGCAGCCAAGATTGGGGAAAGGGGACAGGGAACTCTGGGGCCAACGTCCTGACTTTC

v_gene: TRBV29-1
d_gene: NA
j_gene: TRBJ2-3
abundance: NA
CDR3aa: CSGTLSTDTQYF
CDR3nt: TGCAGCGGGACACTATCCACAGATACGCAGTATTTT

v_gene: TRBV7-2
d_gene: NA
j_gene: TRBJ1-3
abundance: once
CDR3aa: CASSFAGGGNTIYF
CDR3nt: TGTGCCAGCAGCTTCGCGGGAGGAGGAAACACCATATATTTT

v_gene: TRBV5-4
d_gene: TRBD1
j_gene: TRBJ2-1
abundance: NA
CDR3aa: CASSSTGTGGRGEQFF
CDR3nt: TGTGCCAGCAGCTCGACCGGGACAGGGGGGAGGGGTGAGCAGTTCTTC

v_gene: TRBV5-5
d_gene: NA
j_gene: TRBJ2-1
abundance: once
CDR3aa: CASSFPVSGVPSLFF
CDR3nt: TGTGCCAGCAGCTTCCCTGTTTCGGGAGTACCCTCCCTGTTCTTC

v_gene: TRBV18
d_gene: NA
j_gene: TRBJ2-1
abundance: NA
CDR3aa: CASSPRESSYNEQFF
CDR3nt: TGTGCCAGCTCACCGAGGGAGAGCTCCTACAATGAGCAGTTCTTC

v_gene: TRBV29-1
d_gene: NA
j_gene: TRBJ2-2
abundance: NA
CDR3aa: CSVEDEEGRTGELFF
CDR3nt: TGCAGCGTTGAAGATGAAGAGGGGAGGACCGGGGAGCTGTTTTTT

v_gene: TRBV10-3
d_gene: TRBD2
j_gene: TRBJ2-7
abundance: once
CDR3aa: CATTSSGRNREQYF
CDR3nt: TGTGCCACGACCTCTAGCGGGAGGAATCGAGAGCAGTACTTC

v_gene: TRBV20-1
d_gene: TRBD1
j_gene: TRBJ1-2
abundance: NA
CDR3aa: CSAWDRPGYTF
CDR3nt: TGCAGTGCTTGGGACAGGCCTGGCTACACCTTC

v_gene: TRBV5-6
d_gene: NA
j_gene: TRBJ1-5
abundance: NA
CDR3aa: CASSHQTGGQPQHF
CDR3nt: TGTGCCAGCAGCCACCAAACAGGCGGCCAGCCCCAGCATTTT

v_gene: TRBV9
d_gene: NA
j_gene: TRBJ1-1
abundance: NA
CDR3aa: CASSAEGGTEAFF
CDR3nt: TGTGCCAGCAGCGCCGAGGGGGGGACTGAAGCTTTCTTT

v_gene: TRBV7-8
d_gene: TRBD2
j_gene: TRBJ2-3
abundance: NA
CDR3aa: CASSFYRASGSTDTQYF
CDR3nt: TGTGCCAGCAGCTTTTATAGGGCTAGCGGTAGCACAGATACGCAGTATTTT

v_gene: TRBV18
d_gene: NA
j_gene: TRBJ2-5
abundance: NA
CDR3aa: CASSPGTAGGQETQYF
CDR3nt: TGTGCCAGCTCACCGGGGACAGCAGGGGGGCAAGAGACCCAGTACTTC

v_gene: TRBV28
d_gene: NA
j_gene: TRBJ2-5
abundance: NA
CDR3aa: CASSPSWGRPPKETQYF
CDR3nt: TGTGCCAGCAGTCCGTCCTGGGGCAGGCCGCCAAAAGAGACCCAGTACTTC

v_gene: TRBV14
d_gene: NA
j_gene: TRBJ1-3
abundance: NA
CDR3aa: CASSRGSWQGYSGNTIYF
CDR3nt: TGTGCCAGCAGCCGTGGTTCCTGGCAGGGCTACTCTGGAAACACCATATATTTT

v_gene: TRBV25-1
d_gene: TRBD1
j_gene: TRBJ2-3
abundance: once
CDR3aa: CASRLGQSDTQYF
CDR3nt: TGTGCCAGCAGGCTGGGACAGTCAGATACGCAGTATTTT

v_gene: TRBV7-9
d_gene: NA
j_gene: TRBJ2-7
abundance: once
CDR3aa: CASRTGSAYEQYF
CDR3nt: TGTGCCAGCAGAACAGGGAGCGCCTACGAGCAGTACTTC

v_gene: TRBV7-2
d_gene: NA
j_gene: TRBJ2-7
abundance: NA
CDR3aa: CASRLGGANEQYF
CDR3nt: TGTGCCAGCAGACTCGGTGGGGCCAACGAGCAGTACTTC

v_gene: TRBV9
d_gene: NA
j_gene: TRBJ1-1
abundance: once
CDR3aa: CASGPNTGRANTEAFF
CDR3nt: TGTGCCAGCGGCCCCAACACAGGGCGGGCTAACACTGAAGCTTTCTTT